These T cell receptor beta chains were read from a single sample in a study of blood T cell repertoires in COVID-19. The table came from immunoSEQ multiplex PCR; TCRdb's copy has only in-frame clones and leaves some out. The sample shows some 150,000 clones, 70% to 90% of them seen only once. The sample consisted of peripheral blood. These receptors were collected from an older man with acute or convalescent COVID-19. Each CDR3 is given with its conserved first and last residue. A D gene is named only where the DNA matches it firmly. Expanded clones are given a class, and other clones once, few, many or no size at all.

D: TRBD2; V: TRBV24-1; size: -; J: TRBJ2-1; DNA: TGTGCCACCAGTGATTCCCCTAGCGGGAGATACAATGAGCAGTTCTTC; CDR3: CATSDSPSGRYNEQFF
D: -; V: TRBV5-6; size: -; J: TRBJ2-4; DNA: TGTGCCAGCAGCGAGGGAAACATTCAGTACTTC; CDR3: CASSEGNIQYF
D: -; V: TRBV12-2; size: -; J: TRBJ2-1; DNA: TGTGCAAGTCGCTTAGTACTAGCGGGAGGGAATGAGCAGTTCTTC; CDR3: CASRLVLAGGNEQFF
D: -; V: TRBV28; size: -; J: TRBJ2-2; DNA: TGTGCCAGCAGTTACGCAGGGGCTCGGTACACCGGGGAGCTGTTTTTT; CDR3: CASSYAGARYTGELFF
D: -; V: TRBV3-1/TRBV3-2; size: once; J: TRBJ1-1; DNA: TGTGCCAGCAGCCAAGCCCGGGGGACTGAAGCTTTCTTT; CDR3: CASSQARGTEAFF
D: -; V: TRBV7-2; size: -; J: TRBJ1-6; DNA: TGTGCCAGCAGCTTAGCGCGGGCCAATTCACCCCTCCACTTT; CDR3: CASSLARANSPLHF
D: TRBD2; V: TRBV18; size: -; J: TRBJ2-3; DNA: TGTGCCAGCTCTCCGGGGACTAGCTCAGATACGCAGTATTTT; CDR3: CASSPGTSSDTQYF
D: -; V: TRBV11-3; size: -; J: TRBJ2-2; DNA: TGTGCCAGCAGCTTAGATCCCATGGCGGGGAACACCGGGGAGCTGTTTTTT; CDR3: CASSLDPMAGNTGELFF
D: -; V: TRBV7-3; size: -; J: TRBJ1-5; DNA: TGTGCCAGCAGCTCGGACCCTCGGGGGCCCCAGCATTTT; CDR3: CASSSDPRGPQHF
D: TRBD1; V: TRBV5-6; size: -; J: TRBJ1-4; DNA: TGTGCCAGCAGCTTATTACAGGGGGCGACTAATGAAAAACTGTTTTTT; CDR3: CASSLLQGATNEKLFF